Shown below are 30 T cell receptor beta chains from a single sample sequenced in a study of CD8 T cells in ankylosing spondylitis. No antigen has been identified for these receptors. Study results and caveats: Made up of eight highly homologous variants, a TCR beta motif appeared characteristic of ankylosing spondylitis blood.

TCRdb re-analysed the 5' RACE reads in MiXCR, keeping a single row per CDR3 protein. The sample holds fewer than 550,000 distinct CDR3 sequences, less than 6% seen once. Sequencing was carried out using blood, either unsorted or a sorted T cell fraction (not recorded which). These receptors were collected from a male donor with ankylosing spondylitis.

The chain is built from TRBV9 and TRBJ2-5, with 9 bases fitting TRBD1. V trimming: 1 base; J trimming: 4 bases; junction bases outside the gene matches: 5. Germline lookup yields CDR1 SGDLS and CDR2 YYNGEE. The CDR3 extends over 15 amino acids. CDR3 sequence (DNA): TGTGCCAGCAGCGTAACCGGGACAGGGCTAGAGACCCAGTACTTC. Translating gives CASSVTGTGLETQYF.

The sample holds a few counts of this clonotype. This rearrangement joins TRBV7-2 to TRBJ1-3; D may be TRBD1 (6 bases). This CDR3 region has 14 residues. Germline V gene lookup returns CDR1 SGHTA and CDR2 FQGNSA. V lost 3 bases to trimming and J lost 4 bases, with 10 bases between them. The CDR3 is CASSFQGIGNTIYF. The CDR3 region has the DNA TGTGCCAGCAGCTTTCAGGGGATAGGAAACACCATATATTTT.

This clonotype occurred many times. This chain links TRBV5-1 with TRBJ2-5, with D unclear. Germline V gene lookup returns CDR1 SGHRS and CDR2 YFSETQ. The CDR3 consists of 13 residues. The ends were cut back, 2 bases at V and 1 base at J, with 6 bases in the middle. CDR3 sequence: CASSLRAQETQYF. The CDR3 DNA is TGCGCCAGCAGCTTACGGGCCCAAGAGACCCAGTACTTC.

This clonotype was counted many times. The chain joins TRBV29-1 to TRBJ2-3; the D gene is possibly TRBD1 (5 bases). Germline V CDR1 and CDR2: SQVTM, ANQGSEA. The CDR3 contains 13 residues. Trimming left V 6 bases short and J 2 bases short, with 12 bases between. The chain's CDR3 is CSVDSPFTDTQYF. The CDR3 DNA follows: TGCAGCGTCGACAGCCCCTTCACAGATACGCAGTATTTT.

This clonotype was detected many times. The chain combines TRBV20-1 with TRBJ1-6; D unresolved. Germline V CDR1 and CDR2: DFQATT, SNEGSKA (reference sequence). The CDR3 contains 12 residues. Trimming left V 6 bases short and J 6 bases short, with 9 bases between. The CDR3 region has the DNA TGCAGTGCCCGATTTTTTAATTCACCCCTCCACTTT. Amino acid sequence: CSARFFNSPLHF.

The chain's CDR3 is CASSHQGALGNTIYF. The CDR3 nucleotides read TGTGCCAGCAGTCATCAGGGGGCTCTTGGAAACACCATATATTTT. The chain has TRBV7-2 and TRBJ1-3, with 8 bases lining up with TRBD1. V trimming: 6 bases; J trimming: 3 bases; junction bases outside the gene matches: 7. The CDR3 contains 15 residues. Germline CDR1 reads SGHTA; CDR2 reads FQGNSA.

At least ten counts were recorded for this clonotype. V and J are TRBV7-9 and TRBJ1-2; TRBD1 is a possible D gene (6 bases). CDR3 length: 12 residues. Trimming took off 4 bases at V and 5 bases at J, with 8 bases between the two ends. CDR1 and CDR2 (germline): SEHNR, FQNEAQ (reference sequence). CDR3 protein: CASSWDNYGYTF. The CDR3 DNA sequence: TGTGCCAGCAGCTGGGACAATTATGGCTACACCTTC.

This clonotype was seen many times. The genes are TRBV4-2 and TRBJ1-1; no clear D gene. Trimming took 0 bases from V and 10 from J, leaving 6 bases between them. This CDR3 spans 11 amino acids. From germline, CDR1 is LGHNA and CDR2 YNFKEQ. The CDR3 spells CASSQDGGAFF. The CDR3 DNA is TGTGCCAGCAGCCAAGATGGTGGAGCTTTCTTT.

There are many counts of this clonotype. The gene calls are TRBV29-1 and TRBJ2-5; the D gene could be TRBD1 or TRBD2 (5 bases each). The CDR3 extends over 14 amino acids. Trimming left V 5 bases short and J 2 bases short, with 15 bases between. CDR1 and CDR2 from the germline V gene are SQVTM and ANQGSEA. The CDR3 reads CSVWGSKTQETQYF. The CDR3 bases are TGCAGCGTTTGGGGGTCTAAAACACAAGAGACCCAGTACTTC.

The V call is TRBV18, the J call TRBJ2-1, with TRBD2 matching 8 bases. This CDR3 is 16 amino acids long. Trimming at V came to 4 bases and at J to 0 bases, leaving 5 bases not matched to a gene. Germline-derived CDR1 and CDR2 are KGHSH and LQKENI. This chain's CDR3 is CASSLPGGASYNEQFF. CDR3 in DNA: TGTGCCAGCTCACTTCCCGGGGGGGCCTCCTACAATGAGCAGTTCTTC.

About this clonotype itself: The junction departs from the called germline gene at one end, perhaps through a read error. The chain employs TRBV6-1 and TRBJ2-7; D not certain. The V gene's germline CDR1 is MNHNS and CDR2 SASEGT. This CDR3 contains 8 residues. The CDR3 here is CASSLTTF. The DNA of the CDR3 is TGTGCCAGCAGTCTTACTACCTTC.

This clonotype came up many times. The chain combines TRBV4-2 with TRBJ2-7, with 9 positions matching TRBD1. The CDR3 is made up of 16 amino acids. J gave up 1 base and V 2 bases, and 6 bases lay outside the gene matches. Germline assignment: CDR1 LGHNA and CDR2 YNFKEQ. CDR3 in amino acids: CASSQPPDRGSYEQYF. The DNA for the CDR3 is TGTGCCAGCAGCCAACCCCCGGACAGGGGTTCCTACGAGCAGTACTTC.

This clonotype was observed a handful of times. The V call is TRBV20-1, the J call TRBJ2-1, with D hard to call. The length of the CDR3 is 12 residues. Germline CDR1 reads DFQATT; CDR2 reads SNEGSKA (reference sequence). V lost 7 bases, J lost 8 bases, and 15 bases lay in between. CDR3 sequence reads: CSGSEFADEQFF. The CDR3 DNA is TGCAGTGGGTCCGAATTTGCGGATGAGCAGTTCTTC.

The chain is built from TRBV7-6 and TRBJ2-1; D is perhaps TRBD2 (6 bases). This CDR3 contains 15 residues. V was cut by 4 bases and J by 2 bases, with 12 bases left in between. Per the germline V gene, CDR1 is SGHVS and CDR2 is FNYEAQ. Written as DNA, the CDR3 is TGTGCCAGCAGCTCGCGGGACGTCGCCTACAATGAGCAGTTCTTC. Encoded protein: CASSSRDVAYNEQFF.

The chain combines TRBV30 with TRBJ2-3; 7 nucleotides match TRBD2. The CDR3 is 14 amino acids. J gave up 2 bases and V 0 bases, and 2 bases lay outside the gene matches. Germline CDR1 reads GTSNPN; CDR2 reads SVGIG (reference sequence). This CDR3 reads CAWSVAGYTDTQYF. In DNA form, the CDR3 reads TGTGCCTGGAGTGTAGCGGGGTACACAGATACGCAGTATTTT.

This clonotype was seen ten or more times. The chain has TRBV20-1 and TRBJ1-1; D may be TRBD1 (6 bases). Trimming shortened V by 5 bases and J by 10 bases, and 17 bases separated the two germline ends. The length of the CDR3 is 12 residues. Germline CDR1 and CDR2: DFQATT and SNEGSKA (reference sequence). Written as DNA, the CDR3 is TGCAGTGCTTCCCCAGGGGCAGAGGGAGCTTTCTTT. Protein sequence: CSASPGAEGAFF.

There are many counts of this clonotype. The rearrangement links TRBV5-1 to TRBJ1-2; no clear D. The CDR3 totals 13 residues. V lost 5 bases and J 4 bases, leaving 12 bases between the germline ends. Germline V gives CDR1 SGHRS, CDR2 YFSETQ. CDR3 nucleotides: TGCGCCAGCAGATTCGAAAGAGGCTATGGCTACACCTTC. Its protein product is CASRFERGYGYTF.

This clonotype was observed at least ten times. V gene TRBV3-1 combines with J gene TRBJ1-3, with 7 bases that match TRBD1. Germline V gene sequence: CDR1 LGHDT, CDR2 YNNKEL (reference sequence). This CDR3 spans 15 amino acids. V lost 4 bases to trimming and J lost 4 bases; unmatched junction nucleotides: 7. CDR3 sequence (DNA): TGTGCCAGCAGCCTATCGACAGGGCGAGGAAACACCATATATTTT. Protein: CASSLSTGRGNTIYF.

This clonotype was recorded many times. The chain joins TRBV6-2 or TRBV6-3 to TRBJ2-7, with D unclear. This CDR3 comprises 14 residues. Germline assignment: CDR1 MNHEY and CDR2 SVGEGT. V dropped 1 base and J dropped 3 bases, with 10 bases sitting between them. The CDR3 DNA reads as TGTGCCAGCAGTTACTGGCGCCAGGACTACGAGCAGTACTTC. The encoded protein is CASSYWRQDYEQYF.

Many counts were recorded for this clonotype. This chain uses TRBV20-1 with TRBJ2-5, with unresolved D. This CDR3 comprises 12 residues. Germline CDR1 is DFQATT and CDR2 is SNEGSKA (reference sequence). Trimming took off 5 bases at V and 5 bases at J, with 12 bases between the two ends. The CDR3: CSARTQRETQYF. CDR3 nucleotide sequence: TGCAGTGCTCGGACCCAACGGGAGACCCAGTACTTC.

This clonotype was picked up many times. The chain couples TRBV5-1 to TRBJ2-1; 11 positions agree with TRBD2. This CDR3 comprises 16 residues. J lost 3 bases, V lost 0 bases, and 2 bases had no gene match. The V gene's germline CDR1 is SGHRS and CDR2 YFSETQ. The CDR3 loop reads CASSLDTSGSYNEQFF. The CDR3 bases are TGCGCCAGCAGCTTGGATACTAGCGGGAGCTACAATGAGCAGTTCTTC.

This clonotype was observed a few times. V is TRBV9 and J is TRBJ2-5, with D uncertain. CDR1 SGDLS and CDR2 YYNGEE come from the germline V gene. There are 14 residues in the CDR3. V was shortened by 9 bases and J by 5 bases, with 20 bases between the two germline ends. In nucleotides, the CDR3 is TGTGCCAACTACCCTCCAGGACCGCTCGAGACCCAGTACTTC. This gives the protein CANYPPGPLETQYF.

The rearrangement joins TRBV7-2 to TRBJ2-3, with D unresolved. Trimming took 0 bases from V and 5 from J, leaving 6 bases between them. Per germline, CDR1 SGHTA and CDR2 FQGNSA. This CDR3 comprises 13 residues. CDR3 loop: CASSLAPKDTQYF. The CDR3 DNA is TGTGCCAGCAGCTTAGCCCCGAAAGATACGCAGTATTTT. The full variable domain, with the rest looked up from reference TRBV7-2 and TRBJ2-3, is GAGVSQSPSNKVTEKGKDVELRCDPISGHTALYWYRQSLGQGLEFLIYFQGNSAPDKSGLPSDRFSAERTGGSVSTLTIQRTQQEDSAVYLCASSLAPKDTQYFGPGTRLTVL.

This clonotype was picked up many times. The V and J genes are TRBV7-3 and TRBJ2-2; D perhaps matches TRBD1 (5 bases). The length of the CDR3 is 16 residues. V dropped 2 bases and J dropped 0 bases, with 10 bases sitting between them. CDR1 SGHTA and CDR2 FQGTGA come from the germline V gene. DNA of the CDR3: TGTGCCAGCAGCTTACTTCAGGGATCGAACACCGGGGAGCTGTTTTTT. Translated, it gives CASSLLQGSNTGELFF.

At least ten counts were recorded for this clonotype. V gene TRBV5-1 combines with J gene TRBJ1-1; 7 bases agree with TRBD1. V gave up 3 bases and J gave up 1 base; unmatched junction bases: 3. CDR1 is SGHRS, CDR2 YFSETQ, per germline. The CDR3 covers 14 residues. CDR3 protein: CASSSTGTNTEAFF. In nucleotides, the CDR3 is TGCGCCAGCAGCTCGACAGGGACGAACACTGAAGCTTTCTTT. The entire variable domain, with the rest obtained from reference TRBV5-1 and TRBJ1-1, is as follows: KAGVTQTPRYLIKTRGQQVTLSCSPISGHRSVSWYQQTPGQGLQFLFEYFSETQRNKGNFPGRFSGRQFSNSRSEMNVSTLELGDSALYLCASSSTGTNTEAFFGQGTRLTVV.

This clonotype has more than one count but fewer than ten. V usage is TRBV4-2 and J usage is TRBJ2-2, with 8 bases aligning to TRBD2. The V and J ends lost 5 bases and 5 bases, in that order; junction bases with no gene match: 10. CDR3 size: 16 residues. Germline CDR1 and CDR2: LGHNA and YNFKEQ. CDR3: CASSWGNGGGTGELFF. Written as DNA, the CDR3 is TGTGCCAGCAGCTGGGGAAACGGGGGGGGGACCGGGGAGCTGTTTTTT.

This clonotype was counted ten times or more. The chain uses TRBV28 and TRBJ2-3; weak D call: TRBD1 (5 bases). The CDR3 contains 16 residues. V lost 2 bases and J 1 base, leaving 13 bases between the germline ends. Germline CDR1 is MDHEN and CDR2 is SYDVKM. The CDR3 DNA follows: TGTGCCAGCAGTTTACCTGTTGGGGCAGGCACAGATACGCAGTATTTT. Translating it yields CASSLPVGAGTDTQYF.

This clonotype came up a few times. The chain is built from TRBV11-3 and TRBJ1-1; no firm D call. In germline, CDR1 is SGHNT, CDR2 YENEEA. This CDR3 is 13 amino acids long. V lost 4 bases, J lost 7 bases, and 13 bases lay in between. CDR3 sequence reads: CASSSQSMGEAFF. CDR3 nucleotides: TGTGCCAGCAGCTCCCAAAGTATGGGTGAAGCTTTCTTT.

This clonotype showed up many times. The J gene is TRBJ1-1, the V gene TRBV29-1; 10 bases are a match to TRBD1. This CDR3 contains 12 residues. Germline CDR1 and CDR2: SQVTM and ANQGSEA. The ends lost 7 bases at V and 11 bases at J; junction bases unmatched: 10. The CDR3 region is CSATPDRGDAFF. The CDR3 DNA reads TGCAGCGCCACCCCGGACAGGGGGGATGCTTTCTTT. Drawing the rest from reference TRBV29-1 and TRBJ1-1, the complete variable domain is SAVISQKPSRDICQRGTSLTIQCQVDSQVTMMFWYRQQPGQSLTLIATANQGSEATYESGFVIDKFPISRPNLTFSTLTVSNMSPEDSSIYLCSATPDRGDAFFGQGTRLTVV.

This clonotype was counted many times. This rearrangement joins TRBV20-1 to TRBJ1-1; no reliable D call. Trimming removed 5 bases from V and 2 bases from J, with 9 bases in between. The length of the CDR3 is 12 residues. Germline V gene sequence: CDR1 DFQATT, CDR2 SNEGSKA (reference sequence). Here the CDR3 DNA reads TGCAGTGCTTGTGGGCTTAACACTGAAGCTTTCTTT. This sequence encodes CSACGLNTEAFF.